A single sample gave rise to the 18 T cell receptor beta chains below, sequenced in a study of molecular identifiers for immune sequencing clone quantification. TCRdb processed the PCR reads anew with MiXCR; each CDR3 protein has one entry. The repertoire holds 65,000 or so distinct CDR3 sequences, with approximately 17% as singletons. Sequenced material: naive CD8+ T cells from blood, with Jurkat cell RNA spiked in. Subset of the sample: FACS-sorted CD8+CD4-CCR7+CD45RA+ naive T cells. The receptors here all came from a human donor in good health. Some libraries in this study had Jurkat cell RNA spiked in.

This clonotype was recorded at least ten times. This chain links TRBV4-1 with TRBJ2-1, with D uncertain. This CDR3 is 15 amino acids long. V shed 4 bases and J shed 0 bases, with 10 bases lying between them. The germline V gene has CDR1 MGHRA and CDR2 YSYEKL. Written as DNA, the CDR3 is TGCGCCAGCAGCCCGAGCGAGAGCTCCTACAATGAGCAGTTCTTC. This translates into CASSPSESSYNEQFF.

This clonotype was found many times. The gene calls are TRBV19 and TRBJ2-3; D perhaps matches TRBD1 (6 bases). Trimming pared 3 bases from V and 3 bases from J, leaving 19 bases between. The CDR3 has 17 amino acids. The germline gives CDR1 LNHDA, CDR2 SQIVND (reference sequence). Here the CDR3 reads CASSIEDSVLDTDTQYF. Here the CDR3 DNA reads TGTGCCAGTAGTATTGAGGACAGTGTCCTTGATACAGATACGCAGTATTTT.

This clonotype was detected a few times. The genes are TRBV4-3 and TRBJ1-2; D unclear. V was shortened by 1 base and J by 4 bases, with 10 bases between the two germline ends. The CDR3 is made up of 14 amino acids. The germline V gene encodes CDR1 LGHNA and CDR2 YSLEER. DNA for the CDR3: TGCGCCAGCAGCCAAGGAACCTCCATCTATGGCTACACCTTC. This sequence encodes CASSQGTSIYGYTF.

The table lists this clonotype with a few counts. A much larger clone differs from this one at a single base, so this may be a read error. CDR3 nucleotides: TGTGCCAGCAGTTACGACCTTCGCTCCTACGAGCAGTACTTC. Residues: CASSYDLRSYEQYF. The J gene is TRBJ2-7, the V gene TRBV6-2 or TRBV6-3; D gene ambiguous. The CDR3 length is 14 residues. V was shortened by 2 bases and J by 0 bases, with 8 bases between the two germline ends. Germline assignment: CDR1 MNHEY and CDR2 SVGEGT.

This clonotype was detected many times. The V call is TRBV6-5, the J call TRBJ1-2; 9 nucleotides match TRBD1. The CDR3 has 15 amino acids. The trim removed 2 bases at V and 7 bases at J, leaving 8 bases unmatched. Per the germline V gene, CDR1 is MNHEY and CDR2 is SVGAGI. Here the CDR3 reads CASSYRGQGNVGYTF. The DNA of the CDR3 is TGTGCCAGCAGTTACCGGGGACAGGGTAACGTTGGCTACACCTTC.

This clonotype occurred a few times. This chain connects TRBV6-2 or TRBV6-3 to TRBJ2-7; 7 bases agree with TRBD1. The CDR3 totals 12 residues. Trimming removed 8 bases from V and 5 bases from J; junction bases left unmatched: 6. Germline V lookup: CDR1 MNHEY, CDR2 SVGEGT. The CDR3 bases are TGTGCCAGCGAGACAGGGTCCCACGAGCAGTACTTC. Protein: CASETGSHEQYF.

This clonotype was detected many times. The chain couples TRBV20-1 to TRBJ1-1; D gene unclear. Per the germline V gene, CDR1 is DFQATT and CDR2 is SNEGSKA (reference sequence). V was pared by 7 bases and J by 2 bases, with 8 bases between. The CDR3 has 11 amino acids. CDR3 in DNA: TGCAGTGGAGGGCTAAACACTGAAGCTTTCTTT. Residues: CSGGLNTEAFF.

This clonotype has more than one count but fewer than ten. A much larger clone differs by one base, so this may be a read error. The chain carries TRBV20-1 and TRBJ2-7, with 10 bases identical to TRBD2. CDR3 length: 15 amino acids. From germline, CDR1 is DFQATT and CDR2 SNEGSKA (reference sequence). The chain's CDR3 is CNASGLAENSYEQYF. DNA of the CDR3: TGCAATGCTAGTGGACTAGCGGAAAACTCCTACGAGCAGTACTTC.

This clonotype was detected many times. The chain uses TRBV13 and TRBJ2-5, with a weak D call TRBD1 (6 bases). The ends were cut back, 4 bases at V and 3 bases at J, with 21 bases in the middle. The germline V gene encodes CDR1 PRHDT and CDR2 FYEKMQ (reference sequence). The CDR3 extends over 17 amino acids. This CDR3 reads CASSSLLEYEGEETQYF. The CDR3 DNA is TGTGCCAGCAGCTCCCTATTAGAGTATGAGGGGGAAGAGACCCAGTACTTC.

J is TRBJ2-1 and V is TRBV6-6; 8 bases agree with TRBD2. CDR1 and CDR2 from the germline V gene are MNHNY and SVGAGI (reference sequence). The V gene end was trimmed by 4 bases and the J gene end by 3 bases; junction bases not matched to a gene: 5. The length of the CDR3 is 15 residues. CDR3 amino acids: CASSLREAYYNEQFF. CDR3 nucleotide sequence: TGTGCCAGCAGTTTGCGGGAGGCTTACTACAATGAGCAGTTCTTC.

The chain couples TRBV19 to TRBJ2-5; 10 bases fit TRBD2. CDR1 is LNHDA and CDR2 is SQIVND in the germline V gene (reference sequence). The CDR3 sequence is 18 residues long. V lost 1 base to trimming and J lost 5 bases; unmatched junction nucleotides: 13. The DNA for the CDR3 is TGTGCCAGTAGTATAGGAGGGGGACTAGCGAGGGGACAGGAGACCCAGTACTTC. Translated, it gives CASSIGGGLARGQETQYF.

This clonotype has a count of ten or more. This chain joins TRBV27 and TRBJ2-7; 9 nucleotides agree with TRBD1. J lost 2 bases, V lost 6 bases, and 5 bases had no gene match. From germline, CDR1 is MNHEY and CDR2 SMNVEV (reference sequence). CDR3 length: 14 amino acids. CDR3 sequence: CASSLGQGPYEQYF. The CDR3 nucleotides are TGTGCCAGCAGCTTAGGACAGGGGCCCTACGAGCAGTACTTC.

At least ten counts were recorded for this clonotype. V usage is TRBV4-1 and J usage is TRBJ2-7, with TRBD2 identical over 10 bases. The V gene's germline CDR1 is MGHRA and CDR2 YSYEKL. The J segment lost 4 bases and the V segment lost 2 bases, leaving 2 bases of the junction unmatched. This CDR3 region has 14 residues. The CDR3 bases are TGCGCCAGCAGCCAACTAGCGGGAGTTTACGAGCAGTACTTC. Translated, it gives CASSQLAGVYEQYF.

Details on this clonotype: This may arise from a read error, as a much more abundant clone is one base away. The rearrangement joins TRBV7-9 to TRBJ1-4; D not certain. Germline V lookup: CDR1 SEHNR, CDR2 FQNEAQ (reference sequence). The V end was cut by 5 bases, the J end by 8 bases, with 18 bases between. The CDR3 loop spans 15 amino acids. For the CDR3, the DNA is TGTGCCAGCAGCCCGCTTGCGGGTGTTGGCGAAAAACTGTTTTTT. Residues: CASSPLAGVGEKLFF.

This clonotype was picked up many times. The chain employs TRBV15 and TRBJ2-3; D gene unclear. Germline CDR1 is LNHNV and CDR2 is YYDKDF (reference sequence). The CDR3 has 14 residues. V was cut by 1 base and J by 10 bases, with 15 bases left in between. As DNA, the CDR3 is TGTGCCACCAGCAGAGTCGACTCAATGGGATCGCAGTATTTT. Translated, it gives CATSRVDSMGSQYF.

V gene TRBV4-1 combines with J gene TRBJ1-1; D not resolved. The germline V and J ends were trimmed by 4 bases and 8 bases, with 26 bases remaining between them. Germline values: CDR1 MGHRA, CDR2 YSYEKL. The CDR3 totals 17 residues. The CDR3 loop reads CASSRGPLETGKYEAFF. In DNA form, the CDR3 reads TGCGCCAGCAGCCGAGGGCCTTTGGAGACGGGAAAATACGAAGCTTTCTTT.

A few counts support this clonotype. A much larger clone lies one base from this, so it may be a read error. The rearrangement joins TRBV7-2 to TRBJ2-2; the D gene is possibly TRBD2 (5 bases). The CDR3 is 14 residues long. Germline CDR1 is SGHTA and CDR2 is FQGNSA. The CDR3 here is CAGSLIEGPGELFF. CDR3 bases: TGTGCCGGCAGCTTAATCGAGGGCCCCGGGGAGCTGTTTTTT.

This clonotype was seen repeatedly, ten times or more. This rearrangement joins TRBV5-4 to TRBJ1-1; D perhaps matches TRBD1 (6 bases). CDR3 length: 15 amino acids. Per the germline V gene, CDR1 is SGHNT and CDR2 is YYREEE (reference sequence). Trimming cost V 4 bases and J 6 bases, with 19 bases left between them. The DNA of the CDR3 is TGTGCCAGCAGCCCAACATGGGGGGGCACCGCTGAAGCTTTCTTT. It is translated as CASSPTWGGTAEAFF. The entire variable domain, with the rest obtained from reference TRBV5-4 and TRBJ1-1, is as follows: ETGVTQSPTHLIKTRGQQVTLRCSSQSGHNTVSWYQQALGQGPQFIFQYYREEENGRGNFPPRFSGLQFPNYSSELNVNALELDDSALYLCASSPTWGGTAEAFFGQGTRLTVV.